This passage covers 5 T cell receptor beta chains from one sample sequenced in a study of vaccination effects on CD4 cells after COVID-19. Measured with immunoSEQ multiplex PCR; TCRdb has only the in-frame clones, and not every one. The sample gives approximately 25,000 clones, over 65% of which show up once; roughly 22% is in the top ten. Under the ViraFEST assay, PBMC were stimulated with viral peptide pools so that antigen-specific CD4+ T cells expanded. Sequencing was performed afterwards. Upon completion of around 9 days in culture, CD4+ T cells were isolated. The vaccine recipients had no prior SARS-CoV-2 infection, with negative nucleocapsid antibodies. No antigen has been identified for these receptors. Sequencing used CD4+ T cells from PBMCs cultured with HCoV-NL63 spike peptides, obtained before COVID-19 vaccination. The receptors come from a human donor who received a COVID-19 vaccine.

This clone appeared a few times. The rearrangement joins TRBV4-1 to TRBJ1-2; the D gene is possibly TRBD1 (5 bases). Trimming shortened V by 6 bases and J by 3 bases, and 14 bases separated the two germline ends. Per the germline V gene, CDR1 is MGHRA and CDR2 is YSYEKL. CDR3 length equals 14 residues. The CDR3 region has the DNA TGCGCCAGCAGGTCAAGCGCCAGGGACTATGGCTACACCTTC. Translating it yields CASRSSARDYGYTF.

This rearrangement joins TRBV3-1 (or the pseudogene TRBV3-2) to TRBJ2-2; TRBD2 matches at 8 bases. The CDR3 has 15 residues. The ends lost 6 bases at V and 6 bases at J; junction bases unmatched: 9. From germline, CDR1 is LGHDT and CDR2 YNNKEL (reference sequence). CDR3 DNA sequence: TGTGCCAGCAGTCCGTCGATTAGCGGGGCCGGGGAGCTGTTTTTT. Protein: CASSPSISGAGELFF.

The chain recombines TRBV6-5 with TRBJ1-2, with 7 bases identical to TRBD1. The CDR3 totals 14 residues. The V segment lost 5 bases and the J segment 4 bases; nucleotides outside the gene matches: 7. The germline V gene has CDR1 MNHEY and CDR2 SVGAGI. CDR3 nucleotides: TGTGCCAGCAGTACCCTAGGGACAGCCTATGGCTACACCTTC. Translated: CASSTLGTAYGYTF.

The chain couples TRBV7-9 to TRBJ1-1; D unresolved. CDR1 is SEHNR, CDR2 FQNEAQ, per germline (reference sequence). The CDR3 is 13 amino acids. Deletions cut 5 bases from V and 1 base from J, with 8 bases between. CDR3 DNA: TGTGCCAGCAGCCGCGACAAGAACACTGAAGCTTTCTTT. Encoded protein: CASSRDKNTEAFF.

The rearrangement links TRBV10-3 to TRBJ2-5; 7 bases are shared with TRBD1. Germline CDR1 reads ENHRY; CDR2 reads SYGVKD. The CDR3 totals 16 residues. Trimming removed 11 bases from V and 5 bases from J; junction bases left unmatched: 20. CDR3 residues: CAVSNAQGRGIETQYF. In DNA, the CDR3 is TGTGCCGTCTCCAACGCACAGGGGAGAGGGATCGAGACCCAGTACTTC.